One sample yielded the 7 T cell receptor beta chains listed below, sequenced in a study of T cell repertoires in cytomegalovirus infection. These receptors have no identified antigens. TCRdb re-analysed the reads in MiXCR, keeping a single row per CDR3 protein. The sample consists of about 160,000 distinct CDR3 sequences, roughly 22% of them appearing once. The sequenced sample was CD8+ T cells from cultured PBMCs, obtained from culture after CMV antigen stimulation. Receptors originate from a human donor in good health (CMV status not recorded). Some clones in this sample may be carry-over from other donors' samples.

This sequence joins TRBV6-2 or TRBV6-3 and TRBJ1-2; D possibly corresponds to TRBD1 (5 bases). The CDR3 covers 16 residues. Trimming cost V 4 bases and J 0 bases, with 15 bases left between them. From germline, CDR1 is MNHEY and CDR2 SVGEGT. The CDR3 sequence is CASSWTRAPANYGYTF. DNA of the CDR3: TGTGCCAGCAGTTGGACAAGAGCCCCAGCTAACTATGGCTACACCTTC.

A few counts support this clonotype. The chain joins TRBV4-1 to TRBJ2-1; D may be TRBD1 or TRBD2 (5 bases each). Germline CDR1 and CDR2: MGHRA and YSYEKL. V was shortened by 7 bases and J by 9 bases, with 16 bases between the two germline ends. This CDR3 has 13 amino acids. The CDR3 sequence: CASTEVTGTEQFF. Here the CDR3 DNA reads TGCGCCAGCACCGAAGTGACCGGGACTGAGCAGTTCTTC.

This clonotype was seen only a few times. Here the CDR3 DNA reads TGTGCCAGCAGCTTTGCCAGGGGAGGCTACGAGCAGTACTTC. Residues: CASSFARGGYEQYF. The chain is built from TRBV7-2 and TRBJ2-7; D may correspond to TRBD1 or TRBD2 (6 bases each). Germline CDR1 is SGHTA and CDR2 is FQGNSA. V was clipped by 3 bases and J by 3 bases, with 12 bases between them. This CDR3 has 14 residues.

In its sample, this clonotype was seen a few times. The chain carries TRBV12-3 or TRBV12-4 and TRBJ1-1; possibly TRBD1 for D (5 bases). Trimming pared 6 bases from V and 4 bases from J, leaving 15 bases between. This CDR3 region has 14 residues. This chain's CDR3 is CASSWATDVTEAFF. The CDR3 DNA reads TGTGCCAGCAGCTGGGCGACAGATGTCACTGAAGCTTTCTTT.

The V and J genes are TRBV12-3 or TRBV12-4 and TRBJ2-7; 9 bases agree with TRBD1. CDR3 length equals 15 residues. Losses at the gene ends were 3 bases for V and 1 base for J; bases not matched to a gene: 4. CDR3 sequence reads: CASSFGDRVSYEQYF. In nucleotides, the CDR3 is TGTGCCAGCAGTTTTGGGGACAGGGTTTCCTACGAGCAGTACTTC.

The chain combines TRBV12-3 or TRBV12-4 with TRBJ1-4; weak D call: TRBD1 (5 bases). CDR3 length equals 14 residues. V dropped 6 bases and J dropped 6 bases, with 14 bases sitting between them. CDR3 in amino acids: CASRSRDPDEKLFF. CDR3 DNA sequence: TGTGCCAGCAGATCCCGGGACCCGGATGAAAAACTGTTTTTT.

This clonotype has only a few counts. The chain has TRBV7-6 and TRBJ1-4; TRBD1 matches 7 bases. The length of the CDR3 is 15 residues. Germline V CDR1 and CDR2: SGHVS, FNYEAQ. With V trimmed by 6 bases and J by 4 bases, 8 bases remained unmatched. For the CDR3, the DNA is TGTGCCAGCAGTTCGACAGGGTACAATAATGAAAAACTGTTTTTT. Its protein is CASSSTGYNNEKLFF.